This T cell receptor beta chain was recorded in a study of metastatic and nonmetastatic thyroid tumors. Across the study: Both malignant and benign thyroid patients supplied peripheral blood and tumor or nodule tissue samples, across which the repertoires of these patients were then compared. Study-level findings and limits: Reportedly, malignant thyroid tumors had significantly higher TCR beta diversity than benign nodules, in blood and tumor.

Per the study methods: Clinicopathological groups of papillary thyroid cancer showed CDR3 differences that were used to build a distant-metastasis classifier. Using MiXCR, TCRdb reanalyzed the PCR reads. None of the V and J calls come from the authors' own analysis; TCRdb made them. Among almost 85,000 clones, 9.5% to 15% were seen once, and the ten largest hold more than 7%. Ten or more counts support this clone. Its antigen is unidentified. Each patient went into thyroid surgery without having received any treatment. CDR3 length: 15 residues. Germline CDR1 LNHDA, CDR2 SQIVND (reference sequence). Trimming took off 5 bases at V and 5 bases at J, with 17 bases between the two ends.

The sequenced sample consisted of tumor tissue. The origin of this receptor is a female donor with papillary thyroid cancer or a benign thyroid nodule (not recorded which). Some clones in this sample may be carry-over from other donors' samples. V gene TRBV19 combines with J gene TRBJ2-3, with D tentatively TRBD1 (8 bases). The CDR3 is CASSPAGTGEDTQYF. Here the CDR3 DNA reads TGTGCCAGTAGTCCAGCGGGGACAGGAGAAGATACGCAGTATTTT. Full variable domain (outside the CDR3, taken from reference TRBV19 and TRBJ2-3): DGGITQSPKYLFRKEGQNVTLSCEQNLNHDAMYWYRQDPGQGLRLIYYSQIVNDFQKGDIAEGYSVSREKKESFPLTVTSAQKNPTAFYLCASSPAGTGEDTQYFGPGTRLTVL.